Below, 15 T cell receptor beta chains from the same sample are listed, as sequenced in a study of cytomegalovirus exposure and HLA in healthy donors. PCR primers comprised 60 Vbeta and 13 Jbeta primers. The repertoire was sequenced with immunoSEQ multiplex PCR; TCRdb's copy has only in-frame clones and lacks some. The repertoire holds 90,000 to 100,000 clones, 50% to 80% seen once, with roughly 3.9% in the top ten. The source material was PBMCs. The receptors derive from a man aged 25-40 years in good health and CMV-seronegative.

The CDR3 region is CVRSYRGTNEQFF. For the CDR3, the DNA is TGTGTCAGAAGCTATCGGGGTACGAATGAGCAGTTCTTC. J is TRBJ2-1 and V is TRBV7-5; TRBD2, the table's D call, lacks a check against the DNA. TRBV7-5 has pseudogene status. This CDR3 region has 13 residues.

This chain links TRBV5-4 with TRBJ2-7; the match to TRBD2 covers 11 bases. The CDR3 totals 15 residues. Germline loops: CDR1 SGHNT, CDR2 YYREEE (reference sequence). J gave up 2 bases and V 4 bases, and 5 bases lay outside the gene matches. In DNA, the CDR3 is TGTGCCAGCAGCGTGGGACTAGCGGAGGCCTACGAGCAGTACTTC. Amino acid sequence: CASSVGLAEAYEQYF.

This chain connects TRBV5-4 to TRBJ2-7, with D perhaps TRBD2 (6 bases). The germline V gene has CDR1 SGHNT and CDR2 YYREEE (reference sequence). The CDR3 loop spans 13 amino acids. V dropped 2 bases and J dropped 2 bases, with 8 bases sitting between them. CDR3 amino acids: CASSFGGTYEQYF. DNA for the CDR3: TGTGCCAGCAGCTTCGGCGGGACCTACGAGCAGTACTTC.

The rearrangement joins TRBV7-9 to TRBJ2-1; D call uncertain. The CDR3 runs 15 residues. V shed 7 bases and J shed 0 bases, with 13 bases lying between them. From germline, CDR1 is SEHNR and CDR2 FQNEAQ (reference sequence). CDR3 residues: CASNQGPGSYNEQFF. The CDR3 region has the DNA TGTGCCAGCAACCAAGGCCCGGGCTCCTACAATGAGCAGTTCTTC.

The CDR3 is CASSLVGANYGYTF. The CDR3 bases are TGTGCCAGCAGCTTAGTCGGAGCTAACTATGGCTACACCTTC. The chain recombines TRBV7-8 with TRBJ1-2; D remains ambiguous. V lost 1 base and J lost 0, with 6 bases in between. CDR3 length: 14 amino acids. Germline lookup yields CDR1 SGHVS and CDR2 FQNEAQ.

The CDR3 reads CASSLVIQNEQFF. The CDR3 DNA reads as TGCGCCAGCAGCTTGGTGATACAGAATGAGCAGTTCTTC. This chain joins TRBV5-1 and TRBJ2-1, with unresolved D. The CDR3 consists of 13 residues. Looked up from germline, CDR1 is SGHRS and CDR2 is YFSETQ. V was cut by 0 bases and J by 7 bases, with 8 bases left in between.

V is TRBV5-5 and J is TRBJ1-5, with D uncertain. V lost 0 bases and J lost 0, with 16 bases in between. CDR1 is SGHKS, CDR2 YYEKEE, per germline (reference sequence). The CDR3 totals 18 residues. The CDR3, as DNA: TGTGCCAGCAGCTTGGACCCTGACACCGTTTATAGCAATCAGCCCCAGCATTTT. Its translation: CASSLDPDTVYSNQPQHF.

The J gene is TRBJ2-3, the V gene TRBV4-2; the match to TRBD1 covers 7 bases. Germline trimming cut 4 bases from V and 4 bases from J; bases unmatched to any gene: 11. CDR3 size: 16 residues. Germline V gene data show CDR1 as LGHNA and CDR2 as YNFKEQ. CDR3: CASSPGRTGVPDTQYF. CDR3 bases: TGTGCCAGCAGCCCTGGGAGAACAGGGGTACCAGATACGCAGTATTTT.

The chain employs TRBV5-8 and TRBJ2-1, with 10 positions matching TRBD2. CDR1 and CDR2 from the germline V gene are SGHTS and YDEGEE. The CDR3 is 15 amino acids. Germline trimming cut 4 bases from V and 8 bases from J; bases unmatched to any gene: 9. As DNA, the CDR3 is TGTGCCAGCAGCCCGGGGAGCGGGGGGGCCCATGAGCAGTTCTTC. Translated: CASSPGSGGAHEQFF.

The chain combines TRBV7-8 with TRBJ2-7; TRBD1 matches 7 bases. J lost 4 bases, V lost 5 bases, and 11 bases had no gene match. This CDR3 comprises 15 residues. The germline CDR1 and CDR2 sequences are SGHVS and FQNEAQ. The CDR3, as DNA: TGTGCCAGCAGCGCATACTCCGGGACAGATTACGAGCAGTACTTC. Translation gives CASSAYSGTDYEQYF.

This rearrangement joins TRBV4-2 to TRBJ1-5; D gene uncertain. CDR3 length equals 15 residues. Germline V gene lookup returns CDR1 LGHNA and CDR2 YNFKEQ. Trimming removed 0 bases from V and 7 bases from J, with 13 bases in between. The CDR3 nucleotides are TGTGCCAGCAGCCAAGATGGGCAGGTACACCAGCCCCAGCATTTT. Its translation is CASSQDGQVHQPQHF.

The chain carries TRBV7-2 and TRBJ2-7; D possibly corresponds to TRBD2 (5 bases). V lost 8 bases and J 9 bases, leaving 20 bases between the germline ends. CDR1 and CDR2 (germline): SGHTA, FQGNSA. This CDR3 comprises 13 residues. DNA for the CDR3: TGTGCCAGCGTACGGGAAGACCTCCGGGGGCAGTACTTC. It translates to CASVREDLRGQYF.

The chain employs TRBV7-9 and TRBJ2-7, with no clear D. This CDR3 comprises 12 residues. Germline CDR1 SEHNR, CDR2 FQNEAQ (reference sequence). V was clipped by 6 bases and J by 4 bases, with 10 bases between them. The CDR3 DNA reads TGTGCCAGCAGTATAAAACTGTACGAGCAGTACTTC. Its protein is CASSIKLYEQYF. Full variable domain (rest looked up from reference TRBV7-9 and TRBJ2-7): DTGVSQNPRHKITKRGQNVTFRCDPISEHNRLYWYRQTLGQGPEFLTYFQNEAQLEKSRLLSDRFSAERPKGSFSTLEIQRTEQGDSAMYLCASSIKLYEQYFGPGTRLTVT.

The chain carries TRBV2 and TRBJ2-1; 7 positions match TRBD2. The V and J ends lost 6 bases and 7 bases, in that order; junction bases with no gene match: 12. The CDR3 runs to 15 residues. Germline V gives CDR1 SNHLY, CDR2 FYNNEI. The CDR3 loop reads CASRGGSPRSNEQFF. In nucleotides, the CDR3 is TGTGCCAGCAGGGGGGGGAGCCCTAGGTCTAATGAGCAGTTCTTC.

This chain connects TRBV7-3 to TRBJ1-2; 8 nucleotides match TRBD1. The V and J ends lost 6 bases and 5 bases, in that order; junction bases with no gene match: 5. The CDR3 sequence is 13 residues long. Looked up from germline, CDR1 is SGHTA and CDR2 is FQGTGA. DNA of the CDR3: TGTGCCAGCAGTACCGGGACAGGTTATGGCTACACCTTC. Translating gives CASSTGTGYGYTF.